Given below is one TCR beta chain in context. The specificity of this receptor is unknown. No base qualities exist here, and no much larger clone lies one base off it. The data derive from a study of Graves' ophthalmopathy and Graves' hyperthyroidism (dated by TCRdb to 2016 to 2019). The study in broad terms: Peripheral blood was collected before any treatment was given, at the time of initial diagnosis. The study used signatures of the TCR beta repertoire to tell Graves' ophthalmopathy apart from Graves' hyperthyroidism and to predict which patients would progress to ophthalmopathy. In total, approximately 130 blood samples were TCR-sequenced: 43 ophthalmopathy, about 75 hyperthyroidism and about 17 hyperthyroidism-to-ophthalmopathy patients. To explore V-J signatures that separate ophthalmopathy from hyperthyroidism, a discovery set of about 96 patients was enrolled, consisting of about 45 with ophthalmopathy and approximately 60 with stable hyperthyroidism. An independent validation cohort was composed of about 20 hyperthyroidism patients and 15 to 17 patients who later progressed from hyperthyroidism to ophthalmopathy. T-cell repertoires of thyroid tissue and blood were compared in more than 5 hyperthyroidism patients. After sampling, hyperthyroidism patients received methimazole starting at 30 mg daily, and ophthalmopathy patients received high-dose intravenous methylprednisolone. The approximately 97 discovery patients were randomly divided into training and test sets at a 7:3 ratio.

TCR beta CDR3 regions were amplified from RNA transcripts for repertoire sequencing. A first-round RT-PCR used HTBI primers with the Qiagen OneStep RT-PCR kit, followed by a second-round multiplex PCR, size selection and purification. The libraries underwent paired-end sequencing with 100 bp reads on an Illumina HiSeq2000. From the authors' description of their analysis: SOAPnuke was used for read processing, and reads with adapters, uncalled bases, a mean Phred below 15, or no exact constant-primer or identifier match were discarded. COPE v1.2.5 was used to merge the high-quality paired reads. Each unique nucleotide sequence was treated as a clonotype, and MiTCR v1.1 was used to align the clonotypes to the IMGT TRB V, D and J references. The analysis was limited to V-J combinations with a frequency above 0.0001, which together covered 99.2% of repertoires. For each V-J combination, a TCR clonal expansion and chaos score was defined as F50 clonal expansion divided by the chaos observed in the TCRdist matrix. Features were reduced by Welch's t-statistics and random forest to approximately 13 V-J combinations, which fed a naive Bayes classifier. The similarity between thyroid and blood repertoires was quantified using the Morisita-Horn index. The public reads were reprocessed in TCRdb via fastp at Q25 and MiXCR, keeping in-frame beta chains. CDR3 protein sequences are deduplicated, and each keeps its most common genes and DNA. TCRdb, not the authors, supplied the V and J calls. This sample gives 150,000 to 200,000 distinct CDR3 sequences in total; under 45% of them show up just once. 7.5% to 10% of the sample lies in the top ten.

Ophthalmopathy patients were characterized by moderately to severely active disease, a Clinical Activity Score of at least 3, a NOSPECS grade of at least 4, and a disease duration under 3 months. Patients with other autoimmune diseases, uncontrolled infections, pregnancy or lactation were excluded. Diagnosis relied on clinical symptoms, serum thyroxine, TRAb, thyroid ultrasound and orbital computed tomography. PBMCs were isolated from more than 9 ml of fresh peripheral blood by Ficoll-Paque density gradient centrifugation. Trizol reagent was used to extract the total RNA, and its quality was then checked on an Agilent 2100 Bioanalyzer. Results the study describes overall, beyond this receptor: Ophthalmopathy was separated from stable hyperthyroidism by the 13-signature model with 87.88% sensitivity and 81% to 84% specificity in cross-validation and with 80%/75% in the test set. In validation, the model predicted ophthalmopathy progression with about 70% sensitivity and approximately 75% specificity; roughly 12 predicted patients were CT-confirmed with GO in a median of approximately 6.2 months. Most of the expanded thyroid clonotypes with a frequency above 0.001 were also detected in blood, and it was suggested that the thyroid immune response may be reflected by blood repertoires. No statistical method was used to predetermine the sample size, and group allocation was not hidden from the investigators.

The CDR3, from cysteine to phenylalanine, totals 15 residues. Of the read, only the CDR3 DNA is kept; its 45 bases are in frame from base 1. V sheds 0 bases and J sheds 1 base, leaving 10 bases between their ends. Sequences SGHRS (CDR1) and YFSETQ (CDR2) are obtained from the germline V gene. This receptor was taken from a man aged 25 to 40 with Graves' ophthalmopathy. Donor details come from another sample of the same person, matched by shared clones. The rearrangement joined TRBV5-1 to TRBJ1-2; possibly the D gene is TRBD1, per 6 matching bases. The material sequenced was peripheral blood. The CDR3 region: CASSLEGRGNYGYTF. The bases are TGCGCCAGCAGCTTGGAAGGCAGGGGTAACTATGGCTACACCTTC.